This entry lists 25 T cell receptor beta chains sequenced from one sample in a study of T cell responses to AZD1222 COVID-19 vaccine. The protocol was immunoSEQ multiplex PCR, while the TCRdb copy is restricted to in-frame clones and leaves out a portion. The table shows around 110,000 clones, with about 92% occurring only once. This sample comprised peripheral blood, obtained on day 0 of AZD1222 vaccination. These receptors all stem from an adult in good health.

The chain links TRBV19 to TRBJ1-5; D call uncertain. CDR1 and CDR2 (germline): LNHDA, SQIVND (reference sequence). The CDR3 is 20 residues long. V shed 0 bases and J shed 0 bases, with 21 bases lying between them. CDR3 DNA sequence: TGTGCCAGTAGTATAGATTGGCCAGCCGGTAATTATTATAGCAATCAGCCCCAGCATTTT. Protein product: CASSIDWPAGNYYSNQPQHF.

The chain is built from TRBV4-2 and TRBJ2-3, with D unresolved. The V and J ends lost 4 bases and 6 bases respectively, with 17 bases between them. The CDR3 totals 15 residues. Germline V gene lookup returns CDR1 LGHNA and CDR2 YNFKEQ. The DNA for the CDR3 is TGTGCCAGCAGCCCATCGGACCTCAGTTCCGATACGCAGTATTTT. This gives the protein CASSPSDLSSDTQYF.

This clone was seen more than once but under ten times. J is TRBJ1-5 and V is TRBV12-5; the D is unclear. Germline V lookup: CDR1 LGHNT, CDR2 FRNRAP. With 2 bases removed from V and 7 bases from J, the gap between germline ends came to 6 bases. This CDR3 has 12 amino acids. The CDR3 is CASGLYDQPQHF. CDR3 nucleotides: TGTGCTAGTGGTTTGTATGACCAGCCCCAGCATTTT.

The chain uses TRBV4-2 and TRBJ2-3; possible D gene TRBD2, 6 bases. The ends were cut back, 6 bases at V and 5 bases at J, with 18 bases in the middle. CDR3 length: 15 amino acids. Germline lookup yields CDR1 LGHNA and CDR2 YNFKEQ. The CDR3: CASRGLGREEDTQYF. The CDR3 nucleotides read TGTGCCAGCAGGGGACTCGGCAGGGAGGAAGATACGCAGTATTTT.

The chain couples TRBV6-5 to TRBJ2-1; 8 bases are shared with TRBD2. Germline values: CDR1 MNHEY, CDR2 SVGAGI. The CDR3 has 13 residues. Trimming at V came to 8 bases and at J to 6 bases, leaving 6 bases not matched to a gene. CDR3 bases: TGTGCCAGCGCGGGACTAGTATTCAATGAGCAGTTCTTC. Translating it yields CASAGLVFNEQFF.

V usage is TRBV19 and J usage is TRBJ1-1; no definite D call. V was clipped by 10 bases and J by 0 bases, with 12 bases between them. The CDR3 extends over 13 amino acids. Germline-derived CDR1 and CDR2 are LNHDA and SQIVND (reference sequence). The CDR3 bases are TGTGCCACCAAGACCAGCATGAACACTGAAGCTTTCTTT. This sequence encodes CATKTSMNTEAFF.

V and J are TRBV3-1 (or the pseudogene TRBV3-2) and TRBJ2-5, with D possibly TRBD2 on 6 matching bases. The CDR3 is 15 amino acids. V lost 3 bases, J lost 5 bases, and 16 bases lay in between. Germline assignment: CDR1 LGHDT and CDR2 YNNKEL (reference sequence). CDR3 sequence (DNA): TGTGCCAGCAGCCAGTCCCAACTAGGGAGGGAGACCCAGTACTTC. Its translation: CASSQSQLGRETQYF.

The sample holds one count of this clone. One end of the junction varies from germline; a read error may be responsible. The chain employs TRBV7-7 and TRBJ2-1; 15 bases line up with TRBD2. This CDR3 spans 16 amino acids. Per germline, CDR1 SSHAT and CDR2 FNYEAQ (reference sequence). The CDR3 sequence: CASSLGLAGGPDEQFF. CDR3 nucleotides: TGTGCTAGCAGCTTAGGACTAGCGGGAGGGCCCGATGAGCAGTTCTTC.

The chain carries TRBV7-9 and TRBJ1-1; 7 nucleotides align to TRBD1. The CDR3 is made up of 17 amino acids. V was pared by 5 bases and J by 6 bases, with 18 bases of the junction left unmatched. Germline values: CDR1 SEHNR, CDR2 FQNEAQ (reference sequence). The CDR3 DNA reads as TGTGCCAGCAGCCCAACCTATCGAGGACAGGTGGAAGCTGAAGCTTTCTTT. Protein sequence: CASSPTYRGQVEAEAFF. Looking up the rest from reference TRBV7-9 and TRBJ1-1 gives the full variable domain: DTGVSQNPRHKITKRGQNVTFRCDPISEHNRLYWYRQTLGQGPEFLTYFQNEAQLEKSRLLSDRFSAERPKGSFSTLEIQRTEQGDSAMYLCASSPTYRGQVEAEAFFGQGTRLTVV.

The genes are TRBV7-3 and TRBJ1-5; D gene ambiguous. Per the germline V gene, CDR1 is SGHTA and CDR2 is FQGTGA. V shed 5 bases and J shed 1 base, with 18 bases lying between them. This CDR3 region has 17 residues. In nucleotides, the CDR3 is TGTGCCAGCAGCAATAGCCGACGAGGAGAAAGCAATCAGCCCCAGCATTTT. Translation gives CASSNSRRGESNQPQHF.

This rearrangement joins TRBV6-5 to TRBJ2-7; D perhaps matches TRBD1 (5 bases). Germline V CDR1 and CDR2: MNHEY, SVGAGI. The V end lost 2 bases, the J end lost 5 bases, and 10 bases lay between the germline ends. CDR3 length equals 13 residues. CDR3 nucleotide sequence: TGTGCCAGCAGTTACCGGCAGGGAAACGAGCAGTACTTC. Its protein product is CASSYRQGNEQYF.

The chain links TRBV6-5 to TRBJ2-2; a possible D gene is TRBD1 (5 bases). CDR1 and CDR2 (germline): MNHEY, SVGAGI. The CDR3 runs 13 residues. The V end lost 5 bases, the J end lost 4 bases, and 8 bases lay between the germline ends. CDR3 in DNA: TGTGCCAGCAGTATCAGGGTCACCGGGGAGCTGTTTTTT. Amino acids: CASSIRVTGELFF.

The V gene is TRBV5-5, the J gene TRBJ2-7, with 9 bases identical to TRBD1. Looked up from germline, CDR1 is SGHKS and CDR2 is YYEKEE (reference sequence). The CDR3 spans 17 residues. V lost 0 bases, J lost 0 bases, and 7 bases stayed unmatched. CDR3 protein: CASSLGTGGPYSYEQYF. The CDR3 bases are TGTGCCAGCAGCTTGGGAACAGGGGGCCCCTACTCCTACGAGCAGTACTTC. Based on the CDR3 plus reference TRBV5-5 and TRBJ2-7, the full variable domain is DAGVTQSPTHLIKTRGQQVTLRCSPISGHKSVSWYQQVLGQGPQFIFQYYEKEERGRGNFPDRFSARQFPNYSSELNVNALLLGDSALYLCASSLGTGGPYSYEQYFGPGTRLTVT.

J is TRBJ1-4 and V is TRBV5-6; a possible D gene is TRBD1 (5 bases). V lost 1 base and J 7 bases, leaving 8 bases between the germline ends. The CDR3 extends over 13 amino acids. The germline gives CDR1 SGHDT, CDR2 YYEEEE. CDR3: CASSLRDGEKLFF. The CDR3 DNA reads TGTGCCAGCAGCTTGAGGGACGGTGAAAAACTGTTTTTT.

The J gene is TRBJ2-1, the V gene TRBV27; 11 bases map to TRBD1. Germline assignment: CDR1 MNHEY and CDR2 SMNVEV (reference sequence). Losses at the gene ends were 9 bases for V and 1 base for J; bases not matched to a gene: 5. This CDR3 is built from 15 residues. For the CDR3, the DNA is TGTGCCAGGAATGGGACAGGGGGATCCTACAATGAGCAGTTCTTC. It codes for CARNGTGGSYNEQFF.

This rearrangement joins TRBV4-1 to TRBJ2-1; 8 bases fit TRBD2. Germline lookup yields CDR1 MGHRA and CDR2 YSYEKL. The CDR3 is 15 amino acids. V shed 1 base, J shed 2 bases, and the junction held 1 base outside the gene matches. The CDR3 region is CASSQGGLAYNEQFF. CDR3 bases: TGCGCCAGCAGCCAAGGGGGACTAGCCTACAATGAGCAGTTCTTC.

With regard to this clone: Relative to the germline gene, one junction end is altered; a read error may explain this. This chain joins TRBV19 and TRBJ1-1; D is uncertain. The CDR3 is made up of 11 amino acids. Germline V gives CDR1 LNHDA, CDR2 SQIVND (reference sequence). The CDR3 DNA reads as TGTGCCAGTGGTATGAACACTGAAGCTTTCTTT. This sequence encodes CASGMNTEAFF. Together with reference TRBV19 and TRBJ1-1, the CDR3 gives the full variable domain: DGGITQSPKYLFRKEGQNVTLSCEQNLNHDAMYWYRQDPGQGLRLIYYSQIVNDFQKGDIAEGYSVSREKKESFPLTVTSAQKNPTAFYLCASGMNTEAFFGQGTRLTVV.

The chain uses TRBV5-4 and TRBJ1-2; no definite D call. Trimming stripped 7 bases from V and 4 bases from J, with 14 bases between. Germline CDR1 reads SGHNT; CDR2 reads YYREEE (reference sequence). The CDR3 has 13 residues. CDR3 DNA: TGTGCCAGCTCAAGGATGGGGTTCTATGGCTACACCTTC. This gives the protein CASSRMGFYGYTF.

This chain links TRBV28 with TRBJ2-7; D might be TRBD1 or TRBD2, each matching 6 bases. Deletions cut 10 bases from V and 7 bases from J, with 17 bases between. CDR3 length: 12 amino acids. Germline V CDR1 and CDR2: MDHEN, SYDVKM. The CDR3 loop is CAITGAMGEQYF. CDR3 nucleotides: TGTGCCATCACGGGGGCTATGGGGGAGCAGTACTTC.

This rearrangement joins TRBV6-5 to TRBJ1-2, with TRBD1 as a possible D gene (5 bases). Germline V CDR1 and CDR2: MNHEY, SVGAGI. The ends were cut back, 3 bases at V and 4 bases at J, with 15 bases in the middle. CDR3 length equals 15 residues. The chain's CDR3 is CASSYSGVRVYGYTF. The CDR3 DNA reads TGTGCCAGCAGTTATTCGGGGGTGAGGGTCTATGGCTACACCTTC.

The chain is built from TRBV6-4 and TRBJ2-1; D uncertain. The CDR3 runs 15 residues. Germline CDR1 reads MRHNA; CDR2 reads SNTAGT. Trimming stripped 4 bases from V and 0 bases from J, with 10 bases between. Here the CDR3 reads CASSGRTGSYNEQFF. The CDR3 DNA sequence: TGTGCCAGCAGTGGGCGGACCGGCTCCTACAATGAGCAGTTCTTC.

This chain links TRBV3-1 (or the pseudogene TRBV3-2) with TRBJ2-3; no clear D gene. V gave up 0 bases and J gave up 1 base, with 5 bases separating them. This CDR3 contains 14 residues. From germline, CDR1 is LGHDT and CDR2 YNNKEL (reference sequence). As DNA, the CDR3 is TGTGCCAGCAGCCAAGATTGGGGCACAGATACGCAGTATTTT. This gives the protein CASSQDWGTDTQYF.

CDR3 bases: TGTGCCAGCAGCTTGACAAGGGGGGGGGTTTCACCCCTCCACTTT. This sequence encodes CASSLTRGGVSPLHF. The chain uses TRBV13 and TRBJ1-6; D is perhaps TRBD1 (6 bases). This CDR3 comprises 15 residues. The germline V and J ends were trimmed by 3 bases and 9 bases, with 15 bases remaining between them. Germline CDR1 reads PRHDT; CDR2 reads FYEKMQ (reference sequence). Using reference TRBV13 and TRBJ1-6 for the parts outside the CDR3, the full variable domain is AAGVIQSPRHLIKEKRETATLKCYPIPRHDTVYWYQQGPGQDPQFLISFYEKMQSDKGSIPDRFSAQQFSDYHSELNMSSLELGDSALYFCASSLTRGGVSPLHFGNGTRLTVT.

The chain joins TRBV3-1 (or the pseudogene TRBV3-2) to TRBJ1-4; weak D call: TRBD1 (6 bases). The CDR3 loop spans 16 amino acids. The V and J ends lost 3 bases and 1 base respectively, with 12 bases between them. Germline CDR1 LGHDT, CDR2 YNNKEL (reference sequence). The CDR3 loop reads CASSHRGRQTNEKLFF. Written as DNA, the CDR3 is TGTGCCAGCAGCCACAGGGGCAGACAAACTAATGAAAAACTGTTTTTT.

V and J are TRBV2 and TRBJ1-5; perhaps TRBD1 as D (5 bases). Trimming left V 7 bases short and J 0 bases short, with 7 bases between. Germline loops: CDR1 SNHLY, CDR2 FYNNEI. The CDR3 length is 13 residues. The CDR3 is CASKGVSNQPQHF. In nucleotides, the CDR3 is TGTGCCAGCAAAGGGGTTAGCAATCAGCCCCAGCATTTT.